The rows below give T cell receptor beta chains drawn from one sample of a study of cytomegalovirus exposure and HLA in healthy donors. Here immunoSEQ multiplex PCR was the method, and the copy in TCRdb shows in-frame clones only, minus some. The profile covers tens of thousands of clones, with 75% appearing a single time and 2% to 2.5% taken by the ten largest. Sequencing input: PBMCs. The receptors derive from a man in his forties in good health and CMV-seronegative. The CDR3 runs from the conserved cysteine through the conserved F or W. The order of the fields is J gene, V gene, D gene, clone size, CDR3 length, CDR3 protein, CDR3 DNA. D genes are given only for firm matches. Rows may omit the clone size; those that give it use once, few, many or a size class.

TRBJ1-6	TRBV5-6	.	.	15	CASSFYGVNNSPLHF	TGTGCCAGCAGCTTCTACGGGGTGAATAATTCACCCCTCCACTTT
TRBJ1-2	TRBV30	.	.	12	CAWRQATLGYTF	TGTGCCTGGAGACAGGCGACGCTTGGCTACACCTTC
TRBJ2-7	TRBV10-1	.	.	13	CASSGQPAYEQYF	TGCGCCAGCAGTGGACAGCCTGCCTACGAGCAGTACTTC
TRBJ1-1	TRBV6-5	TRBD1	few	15	CASGQGGSGYTEAFF	TGTGCCAGCGGGCAAGGGGGCTCGGGGTACACTGAAGCTTTCTTT
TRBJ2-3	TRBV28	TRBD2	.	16	CASSLRLAGITDTQYF	TGTGCCAGCAGTTTAAGACTAGCGGGAATCACAGATACGCAGTATTTT
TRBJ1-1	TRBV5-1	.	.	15	CASSLEGVYNTEAFF	TGCGCCAGCAGCTTGGAGGGGGTTTACAACACTGAAGCTTTCTTT
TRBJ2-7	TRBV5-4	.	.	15	CASSPNGWKGGEQYF	TGTGCCAGCAGCCCAAACGGGTGGAAGGGAGGCGAGCAGTACTTC
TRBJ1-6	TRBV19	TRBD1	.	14	CASSLSRGNSPLHF	TGTGCCAGTAGTTTAAGCAGGGGGAATTCACCCCTCCACTTT
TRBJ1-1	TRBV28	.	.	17	CASSPRGAQPLNTEAFF	TGTGCCAGCAGTCCCCGGGGGGCGCAACCCCTGAACACTGAAGCTTTCTTT
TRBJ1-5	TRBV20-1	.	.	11	CSASQGQPQHF	TGCAGTGCTAGTCAGGGTCAGCCCCAGCATTTT
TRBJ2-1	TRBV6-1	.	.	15	CASSEVADSYNEQFF	TGTGCCAGCAGTGAAGTGGCTGACTCCTACAATGAGCAGTTCTTC
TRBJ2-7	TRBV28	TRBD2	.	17	CASSPQSPLAGGYEQYF	TGTGCCAGCAGTCCCCAGAGCCCTCTAGCGGGAGGCTACGAGCAGTACTTC
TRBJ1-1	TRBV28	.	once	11	CASGRNTEAFF	TGTGCCAGCGGTAGAAACACTGAAGCTTTCTTT
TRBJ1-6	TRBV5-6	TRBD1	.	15	CASSLGDRDISPLHF	TGTGCCAGCAGCTTGGGCGACAGGGATATTTCACCCCTCCACTTT
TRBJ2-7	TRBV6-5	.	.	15	CASSPHRTAAYEQYF	TGTGCCAGCAGTCCACACAGAACCGCAGCCTACGAGCAGTACTTC
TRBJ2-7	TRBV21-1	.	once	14	CASSLPRVAYEQYF	TGTGCCAGCAGCCTCCCGAGGGTAGCCTACGAGCAGTACTTC
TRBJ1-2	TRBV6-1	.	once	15	CASSLPHRVAYGYTF	TGTGCCAGCAGTCTCCCACATCGGGTGGCGTATGGCTACACCTTC
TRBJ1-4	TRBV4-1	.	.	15	CASSQPGSGEEKLFF	TGCGCCAGCAGCCAACCAGGGAGCGGGGAAGAAAAACTGTTTTTT
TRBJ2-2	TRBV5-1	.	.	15	CASSLAGPNTGELFF	TGCGCCAGCAGCTTGGCAGGGCCGAACACCGGGGAGCTGTTTTTT
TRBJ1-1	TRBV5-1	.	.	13	CASSSSVNTEAFF	TGCGCCAGCAGCTCTTCGGTGAACACTGAAGCTTTCTTT
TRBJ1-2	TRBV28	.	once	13	CASSLERNYGYTF	TGTGCCAGCAGTTTAGAGCGTAACTATGGCTACACCTTC
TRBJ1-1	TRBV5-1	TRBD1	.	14	CASSYTGTDGEAFF	TGCGCCAGCAGCTACACCGGGACAGATGGTGAAGCTTTCTTT
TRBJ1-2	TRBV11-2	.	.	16	CASSFARDPANYGYTF	TGTGCCAGCAGCTTTGCCCGGGATCCAGCTAACTATGGCTACACCTTC
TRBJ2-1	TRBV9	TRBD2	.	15	CASSPAGGPYNEQFF	TGTGCCAGCAGCCCAGCGGGAGGCCCCTACAATGAGCAGTTCTTC
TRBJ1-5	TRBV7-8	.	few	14	CASSENGSNQPQHF	TGTGCCAGCAGCGAAAACGGGAGCAATCAGCCCCAGCATTTT
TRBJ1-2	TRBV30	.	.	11	CAWIYSGGYTF	TGTGCCTGGATATACAGCGGAGGCTACACCTTC
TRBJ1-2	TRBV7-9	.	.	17	CASSPGGFSASGYGYTF	TGTGCCAGCAGCCCCGGAGGGTTCAGTGCTTCGGGATATGGCTACACCTTC
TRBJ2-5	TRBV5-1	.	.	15	CASSGRGSDEGTQYF	TGCGCCAGCAGCGGTAGGGGGTCCGATGAAGGGACCCAGTACTTC
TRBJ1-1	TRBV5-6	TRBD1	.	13	CASSWTGGTEAFF	TGTGCCAGCAGCTGGACAGGGGGCACTGAAGCTTTCTTT
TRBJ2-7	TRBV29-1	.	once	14	CSVDGGGVSYEQYF	TGCAGCGTTGACGGAGGAGGAGTGTCCTACGAGCAGTACTTC
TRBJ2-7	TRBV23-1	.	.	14	CASSLSRDSYEQYF	TGCGCCAGCAGTCTATCCCGCGATTCCTACGAGCAGTACTTC
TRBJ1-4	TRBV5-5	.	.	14	CASTFGGANEKLFF	TGTGCCAGCACCTTTGGGGGGGCTAATGAAAAACTGTTTTTT
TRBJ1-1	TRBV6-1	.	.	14	CASSGLSGNTEAFF	TGTGCCAGCAGCGGACTGTCGGGGAACACTGAAGCTTTCTTT
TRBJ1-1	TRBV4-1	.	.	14	CASSQAPGDTEAFF	TGCGCCAGCAGCCAGGCCCCGGGGGACACTGAAGCTTTCTTT
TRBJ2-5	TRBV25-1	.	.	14	CASSPPDSRVTQYF	TGTGCCAGCAGCCCCCCGGACAGTCGGGTGACCCAGTACTTC
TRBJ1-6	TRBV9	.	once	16	CASSVGGPKADQPLHF	TGTGCCAGCAGCGTAGGAGGGCCTAAGGCAGACCAACCCCTCCACTTT
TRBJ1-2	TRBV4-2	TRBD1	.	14	CASSQGDRIYGYTF	TGTGCCAGCAGCCAAGGGGACAGAATCTATGGCTACACCTTC
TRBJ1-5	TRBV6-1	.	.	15	CASMRTRGSNQPQHF	TGTGCCAGCATGAGAACCAGGGGAAGCAATCAGCCCCAGCATTTT
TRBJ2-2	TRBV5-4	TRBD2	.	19	CASSSGLAGGLTNTGELFF	TGTGCCAGCTCTTCGGGGCTAGCGGGAGGGCTAACGAACACCGGGGAGCTGTTTTTT
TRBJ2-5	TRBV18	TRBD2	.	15	CASSPFQREQETQYF	TGTGCCAGCTCACCATTTCAGCGGGAACAAGAGACCCAGTACTTC
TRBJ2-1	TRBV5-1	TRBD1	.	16	CASSLGPDRGLCEQFF	TGCGCCAGCAGCTTGGGTCCGGACAGGGGGCTTTGTGAGCAGTTCTTC
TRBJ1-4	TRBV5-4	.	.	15	CASSLASRGREKLFF	TGTGCCAGCAGCTTGGCTAGCCGGGGTAGAGAAAAACTGTTTTTT